This T cell receptor (beta chain) stems from a study of blood T cell repertoires in COVID-19. The wider study: Researchers got acute and convalescent COVID-19 samples from the United States, Italy and Spain. T cells, B-cell-depleted T cells, or PBMCs supplied cDNA or gDNA.

The CDR3 totals 18 residues. The V and J ends lost 5 bases and 1 base, in that order; junction bases with no gene match: 14. The germline gives CDR1 PRHDT, CDR2 FYEKMQ (reference sequence). Original methodology: Estimation of nucleated cell counts was performed using reference gene primer amplification. Clones were sequenced by immunoSEQ multiplex PCR, and TCRdb holds only the in-frame ones, with some missing. V, J and clone size are those of that table, while D and trimming were read from the DNA. The sample lists roughly 310,000 clones; 88% were seen once. Sequencing input: peripheral blood. The clonotype was recovered from a woman in her fifties or sixties with active or convalescent COVID-19. The genes are TRBV13 and TRBJ2-3; 8 nucleotides align to TRBD2. Here the CDR3 DNA reads TGTGCCAGCAGCGTACGGATATCGCGGGGGGCCGGCACAGATACGCAGTATTTT. Amino acid sequence: CASSVRISRGAGTDTQYF.